This T cell receptor (beta chain) was sequenced in a study of blood T cell repertoires in COVID-19. This CDR3 contains 15 residues. Trimming cost V 6 bases and J 7 bases; bases outside gene matches: 13. The germline V gene has CDR1 SGHTA and CDR2 FQGTGA. Assay used: immunoSEQ multiplex PCR; TCRdb lists only in-frame clones, some missing. Of 140,000 or so clones in the sample, roughly four fifths were seen once. The receptor comes from a man between 50 and 59 years old who had recovered from COVID-19. The chain joins TRBV7-3 to TRBJ2-3; 7 bases are shared with TRBD2. What was sequenced was PBMCs or T cells enriched from blood (not recorded which). CDR3 bases: TGTGCCAGCAGTTTAGCGGGCGGGCCCCCGTATACGCAGTATTTT. Translation: CASSLAGGPPYTQYF. The full variable domain, rest sourced from reference TRBV7-3 and TRBJ2-3, is GAGVSQTPSNKVTEKGKYVELRCDPISGHTALYWYRQSLGQGPEFLIYFQGTGAADDSGLPNDRFFAVRPEGSVSTLKIQRTERGDSAVYLCASSLAGGPPYTQYFGPGTRLTVL.